The rows below give T cell receptor beta chains drawn from one sample of a study of T cell responses to AZD1222 COVID-19 vaccine. Produced via immunoSEQ multiplex PCR; TCRdb's table is partial and in-frame only. Among some 97,000 clones listed, around nine tenths were seen once. The sample was peripheral blood, taken on day 0 of AZD1222 vaccination. The source of these receptors is an adult in good health. The CDR3 runs from the conserved cysteine through the conserved F or W. Fields, in order: V gene, CDR3 protein.

>TRBV2
CASSEYGRGGQKYEQYF
>TRBV27
CASSLYTGNNQPQHF
>TRBV6-5
CASSYSGGFDYEQYF
>TRBV5-1
CASRPGRDNEKLFF
>TRBV19
CASIPDRRIGNTIYF
>TRBV5-4
CASSQRLAGALTDTQYF
>TRBV4-3
CASSQDPLAVDNEQFF
>TRBV27
CASSSPTGLAGGLSYEQYF
>TRBV11-2
CASSVEVSNEQFF
>TRBV3-1/TRBV3-2
CASSRQRGGSTGELFF
>TRBV25-1
CASSVMGQGKSEAFF
>TRBV5-5
CASSLVGNTIYF
>TRBV6-1
CASSESLGMETQYF
>TRBV3-1/TRBV3-2
CASSRGVGSYEQYF